This T cell receptor (beta chain) was obtained from a study of control samples from healthy donors and cancer patients. Trimming cost V 3 bases and J 5 bases; bases outside gene matches: 6. The germline CDR1 and CDR2 sequences are SEHNR and FQNEAQ (reference sequence). This CDR3 spans 14 amino acids. Measured with immunoSEQ multiplex PCR; TCRdb has only the in-frame clones, and not every one. This sample carries about 61,000 clones, 90% of them seen once, and the ten largest clones take 5.5% to 7%. The chain couples TRBV7-9 to TRBJ1-2, with TRBD1 matching 7 bases. The TCR was taken from a man aged 60 to 69 with colorectal cancer. The source material was PBMCs. The CDR3 loop reads CASSFTGAAYGYTF. The CDR3 nucleotides read TGTGCCAGCAGCTTTACAGGGGCTGCTTATGGCTACACCTTC.